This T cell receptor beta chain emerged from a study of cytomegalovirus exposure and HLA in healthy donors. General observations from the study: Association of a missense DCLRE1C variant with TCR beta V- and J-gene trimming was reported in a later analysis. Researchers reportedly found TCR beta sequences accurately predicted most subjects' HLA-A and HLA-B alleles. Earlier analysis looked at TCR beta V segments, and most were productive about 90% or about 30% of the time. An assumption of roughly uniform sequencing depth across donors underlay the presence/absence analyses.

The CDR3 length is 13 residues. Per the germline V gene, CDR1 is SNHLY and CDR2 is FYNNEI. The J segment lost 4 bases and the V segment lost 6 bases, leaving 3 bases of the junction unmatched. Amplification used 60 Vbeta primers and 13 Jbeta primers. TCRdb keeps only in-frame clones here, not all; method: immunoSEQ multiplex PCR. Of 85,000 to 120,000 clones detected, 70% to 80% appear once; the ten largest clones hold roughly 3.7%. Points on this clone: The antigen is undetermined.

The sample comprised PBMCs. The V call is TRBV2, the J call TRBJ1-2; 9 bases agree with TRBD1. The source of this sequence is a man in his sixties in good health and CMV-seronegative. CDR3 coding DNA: TGTGCCAGCAGAGGGGGACAGGGCTATGGCTACACCTTC. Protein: CASRGGQGYGYTF.